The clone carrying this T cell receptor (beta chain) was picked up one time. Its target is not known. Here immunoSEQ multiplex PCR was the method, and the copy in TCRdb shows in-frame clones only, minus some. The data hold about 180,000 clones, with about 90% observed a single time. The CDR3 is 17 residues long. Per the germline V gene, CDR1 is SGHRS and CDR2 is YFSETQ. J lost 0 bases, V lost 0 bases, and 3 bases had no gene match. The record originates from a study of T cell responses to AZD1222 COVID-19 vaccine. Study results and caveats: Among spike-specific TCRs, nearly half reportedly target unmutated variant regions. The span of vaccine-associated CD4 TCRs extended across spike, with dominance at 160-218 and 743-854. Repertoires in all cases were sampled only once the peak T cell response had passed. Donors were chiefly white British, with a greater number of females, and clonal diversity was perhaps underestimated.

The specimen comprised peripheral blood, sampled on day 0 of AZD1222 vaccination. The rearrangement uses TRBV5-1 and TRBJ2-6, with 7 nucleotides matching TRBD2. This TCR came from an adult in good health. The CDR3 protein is CASSLAPGGSGANVLTF. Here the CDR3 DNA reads TGCGCCAGCAGCTTGGCCCCGGGGGGCTCTGGGGCCAACGTCCTGACTTTC.